The sample holds many counts of the clone carrying this T cell receptor beta chain. Its antigen remains unknown. This record belongs to a study of T cells in Graves' hyperthyroidism and ophthalmopathy. TCR beta CDR3 regions were amplified from RNA. The HTBI set primed first-round TCR CDR3 RT-PCR. Using its own MiXCR run on the multiplex PCR reads, TCRdb lists one record per CDR3 protein. The sample lists 550,000 to 700,000 distinct CDR3 sequences, 14% to 15% occurring once. CDR3 length: 13 amino acids. V lost 0 bases, J lost 4 bases, and 6 bases lay in between. The germline CDR1 and CDR2 sequences are LNHNV and YYDKDF (reference sequence). Study outcomes and limitations: Stable hyperthyroidism was separated from ophthalmopathy by a model based on 13 V-J features.

The chain carries TRBV15 and TRBJ1-2; D unclear. Source material: blood. This TCR was sampled from a woman aged 40-49 years with Graves' ophthalmopathy. The CDR3 sequence is CATSRDRIYGYTF. The CDR3 coding sequence is TGTGCCACCAGCAGAGATCGCATCTATGGCTACACCTTC.